One sample yielded the 21 T cell receptor beta chains listed below, sequenced in a study of blood T cell repertoires in COVID-19. TCRdb's copy holds only in-frame clones and misses some; the assay was immunoSEQ multiplex PCR. The sample holds hundreds of thousands of clones, roughly three quarters seen once. Sequenced material: peripheral blood. Receptors were obtained from a middle-aged woman with active or convalescent COVID-19.

The V gene is TRBV5-4, the J gene TRBJ1-6; possibly TRBD1 for D (6 bases). Trimming stripped 6 bases from V and 9 bases from J, with 16 bases between. CDR3 size: 14 residues. The germline V gene encodes CDR1 SGHNT and CDR2 YYREEE (reference sequence). DNA for the CDR3: TGTGCCAGCACTGTACAGGGATTGGGTTCACCCCTCCACTTT. Protein sequence: CASTVQGLGSPLHF.

This chain joins TRBV2 and TRBJ1-2; 11 positions match TRBD1. CDR1 and CDR2 (germline): SNHLY, FYNNEI. The trim removed 0 bases at V and 7 bases at J, leaving 4 bases unmatched. This CDR3 is 15 amino acids long. CDR3 nucleotide sequence: TGTGCCAGCAGTGAAGCGCCGGGACAGGGGGGTGGCTACACCTTC. Translating gives CASSEAPGQGGGYTF.

Only one count was recorded for this clone. This rearrangement joins TRBV14 to TRBJ1-1; no reliable D call. This CDR3 is 14 amino acids long. V dropped 3 bases and J dropped 1 base, with 9 bases sitting between them. The germline CDR1 and CDR2 sequences are SGHDN and FVKESK. The CDR3 coding sequence is TGTGCCAGCAGCCATACATCGGGGAACACTGAAGCTTTCTTT. This sequence encodes CASSHTSGNTEAFF.

The chain combines TRBV2 with TRBJ1-1; D unclear. Germline V CDR1 and CDR2: SNHLY, FYNNEI. V shed 6 bases and J shed 1 base, with 6 bases lying between them. This CDR3 spans 12 amino acids. CDR3 sequence reads: CASSRENTEAFF. The CDR3 coding sequence is TGTGCCAGCAGCCGGGAGAACACTGAAGCTTTCTTT. The full variable domain, with the rest looked up from reference TRBV2 and TRBJ1-1, is EPEVTQTPSHQVTQMGQEVILRCVPISNHLYFYWYRQILGQKVEFLVSFYNNEISEKSEIFDDQFSVERPDGSNFTLKIRSTKLEDSAMYFCASSRENTEAFFGQGTRLTVV.

This CDR3 is CASSKAPSGKLFF. CDR3 nucleotides: TGTGCCAGCAGTAAAGCCCCCTCAGGGAAACTGTTTTTT. V is TRBV12-3 or TRBV12-4 and J is TRBJ1-4; D is perhaps TRBD1 (5 bases). The CDR3 sequence is 13 residues long. Trimming took 5 bases from V and 11 from J, leaving 15 bases between them.

The chain employs TRBV18 and TRBJ1-5, with D possibly being TRBD1 (5 bases). V gave up 2 bases and J gave up 10 bases, with 9 bases separating them. The CDR3 is 12 amino acids. Germline lookup yields CDR1 KGHSH and CDR2 LQKENI. The CDR3 reads CASSPGQGPQHF. For the CDR3, the DNA is TGTGCCAGCTCACCAGGGCAGGGCCCCCAGCATTTT.

The rearrangement links TRBV5-1 to TRBJ2-2, with 7 nucleotides matching TRBD2. The CDR3 spans 14 residues. Germline lookup yields CDR1 SGHRS and CDR2 YFSETQ. V was clipped by 4 bases and J by 6 bases; unmatched bases: 6. CDR3 loop: CASSEATSAGELFF. The CDR3 region has the DNA TGCGCCAGCAGCGAAGCAACTAGCGCCGGGGAGCTGTTTTTT.

This clone is a singleton in its sample. This chain connects TRBV4-1 to TRBJ2-1; 8 bases are shared with TRBD1. This CDR3 spans 17 amino acids. CDR1 and CDR2 from the germline V gene are MGHRA and YSYEKL. Trimming removed 1 base from V and 6 bases from J; junction bases left unmatched: 11. The CDR3 here is CASSQVPRGQGSNEQFF. CDR3 coding DNA: TGCGCCAGCAGCCAAGTGCCTCGCGGACAGGGATCCAATGAGCAGTTCTTC.

The chain uses TRBV7-9 and TRBJ1-5, with D maybe TRBD1 (5 bases). Germline V lookup: CDR1 SEHNR, CDR2 FQNEAQ (reference sequence). The CDR3 is 14 amino acids. V was pared by 4 bases and J by 8 bases, with 15 bases between. The CDR3 bases are TGTGCCAGCAGCTCTGACGGGGGTTTGGAGCCCCAGCATTTT. It yields the protein CASSSDGGLEPQHF.

J is TRBJ1-3 and V is TRBV18, with D possibly TRBD1 on 6 matching bases. Germline values: CDR1 KGHSH, CDR2 LQKENI. The CDR3 is 16 amino acids. Trimming removed 6 bases from V and 0 bases from J, with 15 bases in between. The CDR3 loop reads CASSPDSPGSGNTIYF. CDR3 nucleotides: TGTGCCAGCTCTCCGGACAGTCCCGGCTCTGGAAACACCATATATTTT.

The J gene is TRBJ2-6, the V gene TRBV5-1; the match to TRBD2 covers 10 bases. The germline gives CDR1 SGHRS, CDR2 YFSETQ. The V and J ends lost 2 bases and 0 bases, in that order; junction bases with no gene match: 5. The CDR3 consists of 18 residues. The CDR3 DNA follows: TGCGCCAGCAGCTTTCGTCTAGCGGGGGACTCTGGGGCCAACGTCCTGACTTTC. This sequence encodes CASSFRLAGDSGANVLTF.

This clone is a singleton in its sample. The chain carries TRBV18 and TRBJ1-4; 9 nucleotides match TRBD1. CDR1 and CDR2 (germline): KGHSH, LQKENI. This CDR3 comprises 15 residues. J gave up 8 bases and V 6 bases, and 10 bases lay outside the gene matches. The CDR3 sequence: CASSSEDRGKEKLFF. CDR3 DNA: TGTGCCAGCTCGTCTGAGGACAGGGGTAAAGAAAAACTGTTTTTT.

This clone showed up just once. The chain carries TRBV5-6 and TRBJ1-6; D gene unclear. There are 18 residues in the CDR3. Trimming stripped 0 bases from V and 0 bases from J, with 13 bases between. Germline V gene data show CDR1 as SGHDT and CDR2 as YYEEEE. The CDR3 reads CASSLGQPRSSYNSPLHF. The CDR3 nucleotides read TGTGCCAGCAGCTTGGGGCAACCCCGGAGCTCCTATAATTCACCCCTCCACTTT.

The V and J genes are TRBV10-3 and TRBJ1-1, with a weak D call TRBD1 (5 bases). The germline gives CDR1 ENHRY, CDR2 SYGVKD. Between the trimmed V and J ends, which lost 3 bases and 10 bases, there was a span of 21 bases. CDR3 size: 15 residues. CDR3 coding DNA: TGTGCCATCAGTGAATATAGTAAGGGGCCCCCTGGAGCTTTCTTT. This gives the protein CAISEYSKGPPGAFF.

The chain links TRBV6-5 to TRBJ2-3; TRBD1 matches 10 bases. The CDR3 consists of 14 residues. The germline gives CDR1 MNHEY, CDR2 SVGAGI. V trimming: 6 bases; J trimming: 5 bases; junction bases outside the gene matches: 5. The CDR3 loop reads CASRRDRGEDTQYF. In DNA, the CDR3 is TGTGCCAGCAGAAGGGACAGGGGAGAAGATACGCAGTATTTT.

The chain is built from TRBV6-5 and TRBJ1-2, with 7 bases fitting TRBD1. The CDR3 sequence is 14 residues long. The germline V gene has CDR1 MNHEY and CDR2 SVGAGI. J gave up 7 bases and V 2 bases, and 7 bases lay outside the gene matches. For the CDR3, the DNA is TGTGCCAGCAGTTACCCGGGACAGCTTAGTGGCTACACCTTC. Amino acid sequence: CASSYPGQLSGYTF.

The J gene is TRBJ1-4, the V gene TRBV15; a weak D match, TRBD1 (6 bases). This CDR3 has 14 residues. The germline V and J ends were trimmed by 5 bases and 0 bases, with 7 bases remaining between them. Germline loops: CDR1 LNHNV, CDR2 YYDKDF (reference sequence). The CDR3 loop is CATSPGATNEKLFF. In DNA, the CDR3 is TGTGCCACCAGCCCAGGGGCAACTAATGAAAAACTGTTTTTT. The full variable domain, in which reference TRBV15 and TRBJ1-4 provide the parts outside the CDR3, is DAMVIQNPRYQVTQFGKPVTLSCSQTLNHNVMYWYQQKSSQAPKLLFHYYDKDFNNEADTPDNFQSRRPNTSFCFLDIRSPGLGDTAMYLCATSPGATNEKLFFGSGTQLSVL.

The CDR3 nucleotides are TGTGCCAGCAGCCATATCCCGACTAGTACCAATGAGCAGTTCTTC. Protein product: CASSHIPTSTNEQFF. The J gene is TRBJ2-1, the V gene TRBV7-9, with D tentatively TRBD2 (6 bases). V lost 5 bases to trimming and J lost 6 bases, with 17 bases between them. CDR3 length: 15 amino acids. The germline CDR1 and CDR2 sequences are SEHNR and FQNEAQ (reference sequence).

The V and J genes are TRBV7-9 and TRBJ1-1, with 7 bases matching TRBD1. This CDR3 is built from 14 residues. Germline trimming cut 5 bases from V and 4 bases from J; bases unmatched to any gene: 7. Germline CDR1 and CDR2: SEHNR and FQNEAQ (reference sequence). The CDR3 region has the DNA TGTGCCAGCAGCCACACAGGGGCGGTCACTGAAGCTTTCTTT. Amino acids: CASSHTGAVTEAFF.

This clone has a single count. The chain couples TRBV7-9 to TRBJ2-3, with 11 positions matching TRBD2. J gave up 2 bases and V 6 bases, and 7 bases lay outside the gene matches. There are 16 residues in the CDR3. CDR1 and CDR2 (germline): SEHNR, FQNEAQ (reference sequence). The CDR3 is CASRPPSGGPTDTQYF. CDR3 DNA sequence: TGTGCCAGCAGACCACCTAGCGGGGGGCCCACAGATACGCAGTATTTT.

The CDR3 is CASSAGLNTDTQYF. CDR3 in DNA: TGTGCCAGCAGCGCGGGACTAAACACAGATACGCAGTATTTT. The rearrangement links TRBV9 to TRBJ2-3, with 7 bases aligning to TRBD2. CDR3 length: 14 residues. Per germline, CDR1 SGDLS and CDR2 YYNGEE. V shed 3 bases, J shed 2 bases, and the junction held 3 bases outside the gene matches.